This is a list of T cell receptor beta chains from one sample in a study of blood T cell repertoires in COVID-19. TCRdb keeps only in-frame clones here, not all; method: immunoSEQ multiplex PCR. The sample lists 180,000 or so clones, 70% to 90% occurring once. Sample: peripheral blood. Every receptor here comes from a man in his 60s with acute or convalescent COVID-19. The CDR3 runs from the conserved cysteine through the conserved F or W. The order of the fields is V gene, clone size, J gene, D gene, CDR3 DNA, CDR3 protein. The D gene is left open where the match is weak. A clone size is listed for some rows: how often the clone was seen (once, few, many), or a class if it is expanded.

TRBV27,.,TRBJ1-2,.,TGTGCCAGCAGCCGGACAGTGGGCCCCTATGGCTACACCTTC,CASSRTVGPYGYTF
TRBV24-1,.,TRBJ2-2,.,TGTGCCACCGACGAAGGGTGGGGGGCCGGGGAGCTGTTTTTT,CATDEGWGAGELFF
TRBV27,.,TRBJ2-1,TRBD1,TGTGCCTCCCAGGGGGCTATTGCCTACAATGAGCAGTTCTTC,CASQGAIAYNEQFF
TRBV11-2,.,TRBJ2-7,.,TGTGCCAGCAGCTTAGCCCCCCTCGGCTACGAGCAGTACTTC,CASSLAPLGYEQYF
TRBV28,.,TRBJ1-5,.,TGTGCCAGCCGCCTGGGGGGGGGCCAGGCCCAGCATTTT,CASRLGGGQAQHF
TRBV11-3,.,TRBJ2-1,TRBD2,TGTGCCAGCAGCCCAACTAGCGGGCATGAGCAGTTCTTC,CASSPTSGHEQFF
TRBV10-3,.,TRBJ2-2,TRBD2,TGTGCCATCAGCGATACTAGCGGGCCCCCGAGGACCGGGGAGCTGTTTTTT,CAISDTSGPPRTGELFF
TRBV30,.,TRBJ2-7,.,TGTGCCTGGATTCGTTGGGGCAGTTCCTACGAGCAGTACTTC,CAWIRWGSSYEQYF
TRBV6-1,.,TRBJ2-5,.,TGTGCCAGCAGTGAAGTGGGCCCAGAGACCCAGTACTTC,CASSEVGPETQYF
TRBV5-4,.,TRBJ2-3,TRBD2,TGTGCCAGCAGCTTACGACTAGCGGGAGGTGCAACAGATACGCAGTATTTT,CASSLRLAGGATDTQYF
TRBV3-1/TRBV3-2,.,TRBJ2-1,TRBD1,TGTGCCAGCAGCCAAGAATTACAGGGGGGATACAATGAGCAGTTCTTC,CASSQELQGGYNEQFF
TRBV9,.,TRBJ2-7,TRBD2,TGTGCCAGCAGCGTTGGGCTAGCGGGAACCTACGAGCAGTACTTC,CASSVGLAGTYEQYF
TRBV9,once,TRBJ2-1,TRBD2,TGTGCCAGCAGCGTAGAACTAGGGCTAGCGGGCACAGGCAATGAGCAGTTCTTC,CASSVELGLAGTGNEQFF
TRBV28,.,TRBJ2-7,.,TGTGCCAGCAGCCGAACCAGCGTCGAGCAGTACTTC,CASSRTSVEQYF
TRBV24-1,.,TRBJ1-2,TRBD1,TGTGCCACCAGTGATCGCAACAGGGGAAATGGCTACACCTTC,CATSDRNRGNGYTF
TRBV9,.,TRBJ2-3,TRBD2,TGTGCCAGCAGCGTTCTAGCGGGAGTGGCAGATACGCAGTATTTT,CASSVLAGVADTQYF
TRBV5-6,.,TRBJ1-2,.,TGTGCCAGCATCTTACAGGGCCTTAACTATGGCTACACCTTC,CASILQGLNYGYTF
TRBV28,.,TRBJ2-7,TRBD1,TGTGCCAGCACCCGACAGGGGGGCTTTTACGAGCAGTACTTC,CASTRQGGFYEQYF
TRBV7-2,.,TRBJ1-5,.,TGTGCCAGCAGCTTAGGTGGGGGGTATAGCAATCAGCCCCAGCATTTT,CASSLGGGYSNQPQHF
TRBV6-5,.,TRBJ2-3,.,TGTGCCAGCAGGGGTGGATGGGGGGAAGATACGCAGTATTTT,CASRGGWGEDTQYF
TRBV15,.,TRBJ2-3,.,TGTGCCACCAGCAGAGGACAGCACCCTAGCACAGATACGCAGTATTTT,CATSRGQHPSTDTQYF
TRBV5-1,.,TRBJ1-1,.,TGCGCCAGCAGCCCCTATTCGGGCACTGAAGCTTTCTTT,CASSPYSGTEAFF
TRBV7-9,.,TRBJ2-2,.,TGTGCCAGCAGCTTATTAATCACCGGGGAGCTGTTTTTT,CASSLLITGELFF
TRBV15,.,TRBJ1-2,TRBD1,TGTGCCACCAGCAGAGATAAGGTGCAGGGGGCCTATGGCTACACCTTC,CATSRDKVQGAYGYTF
TRBV28,.,TRBJ1-5,TRBD1,TGTGCCAGCAGTTTGCCCGCCCTGACAGGGGGCTCAAATCAGCCCCAGCATTTT,CASSLPALTGGSNQPQHF
TRBV2,.,TRBJ1-5,.,TGTGCCAGCACCGAGGCGGGTGGCAATCAGCCCCAGCATTTT,CASTEAGGNQPQHF
TRBV5-4,.,TRBJ1-1,.,TGTGCCAGCAGCTTGCGGGGGGCTACTGAAGCTTTCTTT,CASSLRGATEAFF
TRBV3-1/TRBV3-2,.,TRBJ2-2,TRBD1,TGTGCCAGCAGCCAAGGAGTGGGACAGGGGCGCACCGGGGAGCTGTTTTTT,CASSQGVGQGRTGELFF
TRBV6-1,.,TRBJ1-5,.,TGTGCCAGCAGTGACGTGGGACTCGTCTCCCTAGATAGCAATCAGCCCCAGCATTTT,CASSDVGLVSLDSNQPQHF
TRBV7-9,.,TRBJ2-1,TRBD2,TGTGCCAGCAGCTCGACTAGCGGGAGGAGCAATGAGCAGTTCTTC,CASSSTSGRSNEQFF
TRBV2,.,TRBJ2-1,.,TGTGCCAGCACCCCGCTGCAGGGATCCTACAATGAGCAGTTCTTC,CASTPLQGSYNEQFF
TRBV5-4,.,TRBJ2-7,.,TGTGCCAGCAGCTTGGGGCAGGGGTTCTACGAGCAGTACTTC,CASSLGQGFYEQYF
TRBV7-6,few,TRBJ1-3,.,TGTGCCAGCAGCTCGGACACGAAAAACACCATATATTTT,CASSSDTKNTIYF
TRBV9,.,TRBJ2-7,TRBD1,TGTGCCAGCAGCGCCGGACAGGACGGCTCCTACGAGCAGTACTTC,CASSAGQDGSYEQYF
TRBV3-1/TRBV3-2,.,TRBJ2-3,.,TGTGCCAGCAGCCAGAGGTTACAGGCTGGAGATACGCAGTATTTT,CASSQRLQAGDTQYF
TRBV4-1,few,TRBJ1-2,.,TGCGCCAGCAGCCAAGTTGGGACTTCAGCTAACTATGGCTACACCTTC,CASSQVGTSANYGYTF
TRBV15,.,TRBJ2-3,TRBD2,TGTGCCACCAGCAACCCCCTGGGGCAAGCGGGAGCGGCAGATACGCAGTATTTT,CATSNPLGQAGAADTQYF
TRBV10-3,.,TRBJ2-2,TRBD2,TGTGCCATAACGGGACTAGCGGAGACCGGGGAGCTGTTTTTT,CAITGLAETGELFF
TRBV19,.,TRBJ1-4,TRBD1,TGTGCCAGTAGTAAACAGGGGGCGACTAATGAAAAACTGTTTTTT,CASSKQGATNEKLFF
TRBV29-1,.,TRBJ2-7,.,TGCAGCGTAGCAACAGGATCCTACGAGCAGTACTTC,CSVATGSYEQYF
TRBV7-9,.,TRBJ2-2,TRBD2,TGTGCCAGCAGCCCGGGACTAGCGGCTGGTTCGTTCGGGGAGCTGTTTTTT,CASSPGLAAGSFGELFF
TRBV7-9,.,TRBJ2-7,.,TGTGCCAGCAGCCCTCTAGGGAGCTCCTACGAGCAGTACTTC,CASSPLGSSYEQYF
TRBV7-9,few,TRBJ2-1,.,TGTGCCAGCAGCTTCCGGAGCGCGCGGGTGACCTACAATGAGCAGTTCTTC,CASSFRSARVTYNEQFF
TRBV5-1,.,TRBJ2-1,TRBD2,TGCGCCAGCAGCTTGAGGGGCGGCGGAGGGACTAGCTCCTACAATGAGCAGTTCTTC,CASSLRGGGGTSSYNEQFF
TRBV6-4,few,TRBJ2-3,TRBD2,TGTGCCAGCAGTGACTCAGCGGGAGGGTCCACAGATACGCAGTATTTT,CASSDSAGGSTDTQYF
TRBV4-1,once,TRBJ1-1,TRBD1,TGCGCCAGCAGCCGTCGGACAGGGGACGGCACTGAAGCTTTCTTT,CASSRRTGDGTEAFF
TRBV6-1,.,TRBJ1-1,.,TGTGCCAGCAGTGAATATCAAGCGGGCACTGAAGCTTTCTTT,CASSEYQAGTEAFF
TRBV7-3,.,TRBJ2-7,.,TGTGCCAGCAGCTTTCCCGGGTCCTGCAAGCAGTACTTC,CASSFPGSCKQYF
TRBV6-1,.,TRBJ2-4,.,TGTGCCAGCAGTGATGCCGGGACTTTAAACATTCAGTACTTC,CASSDAGTLNIQYF
TRBV9,.,TRBJ1-2,.,TGTGCCAGCAGCCTTGGAGGCCCCCACGAGGGTACGGGCTATGGCTACACCTTC,CASSLGGPHEGTGYGYTF
TRBV7-9,.,TRBJ1-3,.,TGTGCCAGCAGCTTATCGTCAGGTCCCTCTGGAAACACCATATATTTT,CASSLSSGPSGNTIYF
TRBV30,few,TRBJ2-7,TRBD1,TGTGCCTGGAAGGTCGGCAGGGGGCATGGCGAGCAGTACTTC,CAWKVGRGHGEQYF